This T cell receptor beta chain originates from a study of blood T cell repertoires in COVID-19. TCRdb keeps only in-frame clones here, not all; method: immunoSEQ multiplex PCR. This table has roughly 20,000 clones, roughly 85% appearing once. With 6 bases removed from V and 2 bases from J, the gap between germline ends came to 17 bases. Germline values: CDR1 SGHTA, CDR2 FQGNSA. CDR3 length: 15 residues. Sequenced: peripheral blood. This receptor was obtained from a human donor with active COVID-19. The donor label of this sample is uncertain. The chain employs TRBV7-2 and TRBJ2-7; perhaps TRBD1 as D (6 bases). In nucleotides, the CDR3 is TGTGCCAGCAGACCCCGCCCCGGACAGACCTACGAGCAGTACTTC. This translates into CASRPRPGQTYEQYF.